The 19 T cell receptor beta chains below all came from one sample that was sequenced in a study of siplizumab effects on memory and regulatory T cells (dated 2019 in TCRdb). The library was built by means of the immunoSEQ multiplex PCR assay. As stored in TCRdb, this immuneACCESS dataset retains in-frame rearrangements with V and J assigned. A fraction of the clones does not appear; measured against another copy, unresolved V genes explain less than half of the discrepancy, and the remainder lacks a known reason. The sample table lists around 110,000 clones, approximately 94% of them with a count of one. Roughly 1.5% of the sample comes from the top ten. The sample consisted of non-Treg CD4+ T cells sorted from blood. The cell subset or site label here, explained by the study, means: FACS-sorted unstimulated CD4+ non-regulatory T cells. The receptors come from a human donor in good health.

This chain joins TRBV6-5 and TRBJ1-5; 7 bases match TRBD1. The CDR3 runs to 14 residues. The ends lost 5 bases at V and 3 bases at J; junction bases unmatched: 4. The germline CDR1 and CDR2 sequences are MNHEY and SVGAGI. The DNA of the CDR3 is TGTGCCAGCAGTCGGACAGGAAACAATCAGCCCCAGCATTTT. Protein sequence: CASSRTGNNQPQHF.

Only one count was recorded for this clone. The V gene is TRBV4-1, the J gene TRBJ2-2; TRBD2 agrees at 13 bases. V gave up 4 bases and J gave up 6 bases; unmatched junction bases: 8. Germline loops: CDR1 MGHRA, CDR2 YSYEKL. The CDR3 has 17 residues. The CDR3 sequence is CASSPGGLAGKSGELFF. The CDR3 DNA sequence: TGCGCCAGCAGCCCAGGGGGACTAGCGGGAAAATCCGGGGAGCTGTTTTTT.

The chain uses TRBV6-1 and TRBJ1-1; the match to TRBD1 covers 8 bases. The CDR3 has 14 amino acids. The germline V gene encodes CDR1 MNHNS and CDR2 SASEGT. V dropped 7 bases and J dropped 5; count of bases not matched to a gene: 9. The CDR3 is CASTRQGLATEAFF. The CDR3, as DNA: TGTGCCAGCACCAGACAGGGGTTAGCTACTGAAGCTTTCTTT.

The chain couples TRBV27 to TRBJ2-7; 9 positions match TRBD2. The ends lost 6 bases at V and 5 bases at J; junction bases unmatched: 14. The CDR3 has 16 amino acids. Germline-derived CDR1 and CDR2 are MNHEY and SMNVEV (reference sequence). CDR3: CASRTYDSGRNDEQYF. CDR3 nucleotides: TGTGCCAGCAGAACATACGATAGCGGGAGAAATGACGAGCAGTACTTC.

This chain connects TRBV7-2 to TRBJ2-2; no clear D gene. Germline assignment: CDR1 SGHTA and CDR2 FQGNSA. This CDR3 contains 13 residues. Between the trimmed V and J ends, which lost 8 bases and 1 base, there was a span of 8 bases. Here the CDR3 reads CASADQNTGELFF. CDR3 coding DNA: TGTGCCAGCGCTGACCAGAACACCGGGGAGCTGTTTTTT. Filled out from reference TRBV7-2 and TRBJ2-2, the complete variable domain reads GAGVSQSPSNKVTEKGKDVELRCDPISGHTALYWYRQSLGQGLEFLIYFQGNSAPDKSGLPSDRFSAERTGGSVSTLTIQRTQQEDSAVYLCASADQNTGELFFGEGSRLTVL.

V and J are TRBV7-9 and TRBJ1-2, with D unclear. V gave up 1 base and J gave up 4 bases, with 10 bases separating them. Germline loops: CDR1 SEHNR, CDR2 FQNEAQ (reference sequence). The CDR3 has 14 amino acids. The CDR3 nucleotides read TGTGCCAGCAGCTTAGAAACAGAGAGCTATGGCTACACCTTC. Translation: CASSLETESYGYTF.

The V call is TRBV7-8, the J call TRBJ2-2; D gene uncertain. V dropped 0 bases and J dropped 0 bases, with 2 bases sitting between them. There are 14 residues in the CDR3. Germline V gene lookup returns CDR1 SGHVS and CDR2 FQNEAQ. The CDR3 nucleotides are TGTGCCAGCAGCTTAGCTGCGAACACCGGGGAGCTGTTTTTT. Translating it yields CASSLAANTGELFF.

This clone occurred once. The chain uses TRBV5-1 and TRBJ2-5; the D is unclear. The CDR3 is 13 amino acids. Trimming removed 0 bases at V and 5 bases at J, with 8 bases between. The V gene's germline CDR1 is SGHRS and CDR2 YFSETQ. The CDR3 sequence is CASSLGLRETQYF. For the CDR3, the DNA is TGCGCCAGCAGCTTGGGGCTTCGCGAGACCCAGTACTTC.

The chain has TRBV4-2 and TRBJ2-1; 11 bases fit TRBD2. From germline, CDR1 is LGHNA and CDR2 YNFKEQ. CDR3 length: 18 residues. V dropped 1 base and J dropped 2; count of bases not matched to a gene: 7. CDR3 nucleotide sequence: TGTGCCAGCAGCCAAGTGCCGACTAGCGGGATGGCCTACAATGAGCAGTTCTTC. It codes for CASSQVPTSGMAYNEQFF.

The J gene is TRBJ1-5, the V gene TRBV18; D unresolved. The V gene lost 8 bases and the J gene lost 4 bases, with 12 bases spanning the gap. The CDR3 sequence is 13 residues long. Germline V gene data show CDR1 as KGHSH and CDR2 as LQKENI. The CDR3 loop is CASVAAPNQPQHF. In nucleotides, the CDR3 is TGTGCCAGCGTAGCTGCACCTAATCAGCCCCAGCATTTT.

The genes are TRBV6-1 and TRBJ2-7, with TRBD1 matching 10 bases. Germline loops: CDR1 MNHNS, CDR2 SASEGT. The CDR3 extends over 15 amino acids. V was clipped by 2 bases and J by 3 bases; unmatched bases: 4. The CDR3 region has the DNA TGTGCCAGCAGTGAACCCGGACAGGGGGGCTACGAGCAGTACTTC. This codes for CASSEPGQGGYEQYF.

The CDR3 sequence: CASTIAGFGLYEQYF. The CDR3 bases are TGTGCCAGCACTATAGCGGGTTTTGGCCTCTACGAGCAGTACTTC. The rearrangement uses TRBV11-2 and TRBJ2-7; 7 bases are a match to TRBD2. Per the germline V gene, CDR1 is SGHAT and CDR2 is FQNNGV. The CDR3 totals 15 residues. With 7 bases clipped from V and 3 bases from J, the junction kept 12 bases outside the gene matches.

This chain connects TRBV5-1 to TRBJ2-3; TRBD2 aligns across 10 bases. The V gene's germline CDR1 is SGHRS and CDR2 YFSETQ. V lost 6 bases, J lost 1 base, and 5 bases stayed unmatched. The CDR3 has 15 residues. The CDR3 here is CASTPGTSGTDTQYF. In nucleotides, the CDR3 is TGCGCCAGCACGCCGGGGACTAGCGGCACAGATACGCAGTATTTT.

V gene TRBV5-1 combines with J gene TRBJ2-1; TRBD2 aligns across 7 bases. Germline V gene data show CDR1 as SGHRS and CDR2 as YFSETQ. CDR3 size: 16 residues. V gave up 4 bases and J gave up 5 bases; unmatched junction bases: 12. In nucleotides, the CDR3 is TGCGCCAGCAGCCCCGGAGCGCTAGCGGCTAACAATGAGCAGTTCTTC. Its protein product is CASSPGALAANNEQFF.

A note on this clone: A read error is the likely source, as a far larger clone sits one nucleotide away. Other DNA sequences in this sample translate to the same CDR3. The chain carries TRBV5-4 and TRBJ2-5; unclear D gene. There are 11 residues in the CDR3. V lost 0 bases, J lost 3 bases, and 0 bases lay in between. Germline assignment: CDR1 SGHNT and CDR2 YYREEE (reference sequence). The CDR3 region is CASSLEETQYF. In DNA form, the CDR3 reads TGTGCCAGCAGCTTGGAAGAGACCCAGTACTTC.

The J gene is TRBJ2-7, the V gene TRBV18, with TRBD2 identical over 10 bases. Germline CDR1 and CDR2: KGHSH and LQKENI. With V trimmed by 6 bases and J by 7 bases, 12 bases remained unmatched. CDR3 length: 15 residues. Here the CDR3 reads CASSPSSGRAWEQYF. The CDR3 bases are TGTGCCAGCTCGCCCTCGAGCGGGAGGGCTTGGGAGCAGTACTTC.

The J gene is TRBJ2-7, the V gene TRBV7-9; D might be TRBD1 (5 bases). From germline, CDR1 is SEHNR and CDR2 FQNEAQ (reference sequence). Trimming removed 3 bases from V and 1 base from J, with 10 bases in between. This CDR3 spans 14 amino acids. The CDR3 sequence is CASSFQGRSYEQYF. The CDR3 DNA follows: TGTGCCAGCAGCTTCCAGGGTAGGTCCTACGAGCAGTACTTC.

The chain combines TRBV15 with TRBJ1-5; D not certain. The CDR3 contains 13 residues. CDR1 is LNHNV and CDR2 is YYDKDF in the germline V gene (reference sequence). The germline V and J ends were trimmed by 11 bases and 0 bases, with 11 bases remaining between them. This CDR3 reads CASRGYSNQPQHF. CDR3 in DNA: TGTGCCTCCCGGGGTTATAGCAATCAGCCCCAGCATTTT. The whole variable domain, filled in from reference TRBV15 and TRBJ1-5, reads DAMVIQNPRYQVTQFGKPVTLSCSQTLNHNVMYWYQQKSSQAPKLLFHYYDKDFNNEADTPDNFQSRRPNTSFCFLDIRSPGLGDTAMYLCASRGYSNQPQHFGDGTRLSIL.

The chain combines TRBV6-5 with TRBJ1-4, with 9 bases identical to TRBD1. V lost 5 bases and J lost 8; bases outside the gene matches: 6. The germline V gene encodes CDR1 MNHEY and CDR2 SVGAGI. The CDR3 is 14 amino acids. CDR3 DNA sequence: TGTGCCAGCAGTAGACAGGGGGTGAGGGAAAAACTGTTTTTT. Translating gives CASSRQGVREKLFF.